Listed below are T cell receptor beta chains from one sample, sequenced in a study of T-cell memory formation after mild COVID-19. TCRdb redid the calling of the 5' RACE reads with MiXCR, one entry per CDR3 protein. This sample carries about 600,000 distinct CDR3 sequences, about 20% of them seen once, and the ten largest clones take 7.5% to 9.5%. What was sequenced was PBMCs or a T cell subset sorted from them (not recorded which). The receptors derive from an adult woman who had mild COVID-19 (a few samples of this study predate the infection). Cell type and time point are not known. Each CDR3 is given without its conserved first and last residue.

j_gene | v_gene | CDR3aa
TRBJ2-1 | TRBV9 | ASSIGTGGLYEQF
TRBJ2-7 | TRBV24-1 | AFECRGSEQY
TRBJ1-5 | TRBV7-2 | ASSLAGFKPQH
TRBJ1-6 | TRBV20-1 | SARDLSVTYNSPLH
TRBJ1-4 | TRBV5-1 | ASSFRGQGNEKLF
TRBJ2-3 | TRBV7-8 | ASSPGWRGDTDTQY
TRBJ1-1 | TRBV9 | ASSVGGALNTEAF
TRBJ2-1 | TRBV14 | ASSNVGDVYNEQF
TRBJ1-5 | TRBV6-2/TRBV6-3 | ATSNSQMDQPQH
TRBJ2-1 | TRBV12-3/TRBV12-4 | ASSLGGYNEQF
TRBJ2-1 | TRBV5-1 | ASSLSLAVNNEQF
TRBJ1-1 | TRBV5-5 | ASSWNSGPLQTEAF
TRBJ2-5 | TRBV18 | ASSPGQEETQY
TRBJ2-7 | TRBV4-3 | ASSQAPQNEQY
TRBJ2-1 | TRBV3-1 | ASSQAGSYNEQF
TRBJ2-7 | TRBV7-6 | ASSLGVRADSYEQY
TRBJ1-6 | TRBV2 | ASRDLNYNSPLH
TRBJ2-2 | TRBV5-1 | ASSLLESGGTGELF
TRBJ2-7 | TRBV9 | ASSLAAGFSYEQY
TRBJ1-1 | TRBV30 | AWSVRVAF
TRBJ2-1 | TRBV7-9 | ASSFGTSGFRSYNEQF
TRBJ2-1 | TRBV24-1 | ATSDLAGAGNEQF
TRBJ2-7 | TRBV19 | ASSIRKTLTYEQY
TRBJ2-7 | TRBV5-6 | ASSWRQGSYEQY
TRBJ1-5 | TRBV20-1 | SARDGQSYPSQPQH
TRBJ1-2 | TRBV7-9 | ASSLTRQGEGYT
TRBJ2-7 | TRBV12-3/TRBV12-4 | ASSLYRGDYEQY
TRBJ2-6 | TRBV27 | ASSLYGTANPGANVLT
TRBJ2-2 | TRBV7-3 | ASSSLAGLNTGELF